Presented here are 15 T cell receptor beta chains from one specimen sequenced in a study of CXCR3-negative and CXCR3-positive naive CD8 T cells. Preparation of TRB cDNA libraries relied on 5' RACE carrying UMI labels. Following a re-call of the 5' RACE reads, TCRdb has one entry per CDR3 protein and lacks DNA. Recorded here are tens of thousands of distinct CDR3 sequences; the top ten clones represent 0.42%. The sequenced material came from naive CXCR3- CD8+ T cells from blood. Stated subset: CD45RO-CCR7+CD27+CD95- naive CD8+ T cells lacking CXCR3 (TNR3-). These receptors all stem from a human donor in good health. Some clones in this sample may be carry-over from other donors' samples.

The CDR3 protein is CATSPHSGGDTQYF. The V gene is TRBV15, the J gene TRBJ2-3; TCRdb gives TRBD2 as the D gene, but with no DNA this cannot be confirmed. The germline gives CDR1 LNHNV, CDR2 YYDKDF (reference sequence). This CDR3 has 14 amino acids.

V usage is TRBV4-3 and J usage is TRBJ2-1. The CDR3 runs to 12 residues. From germline, CDR1 is LGHNA and CDR2 YSLEER. CDR3 sequence reads: CASSQVGNEQFF.

The chain is built from TRBV4-3 and TRBJ2-2; the TCRdb D gene call, TRBD2, has no DNA to confirm it. Per the germline V gene, CDR1 is LGHNA and CDR2 is YSLEER. The CDR3 length is 17 residues. The CDR3 sequence is CASSQDRAGRAAGELFF.

V usage is TRBV25-1 and J usage is TRBJ2-5; TCRdb returns TRBD2, unconfirmable since there is no DNA. The CDR3 is made up of 16 amino acids. CDR1 is MGHDK and CDR2 is SYGVNS in the germline V gene. CDR3 sequence reads: CASSEFWLGDQETQYF.

The chain combines TRBV5-1 with TRBJ1-1; the D gene TCRdb calls, TRBD1, cannot be checked with no DNA. From germline, CDR1 is SGHRS and CDR2 YFSETQ. The CDR3 runs 16 residues. The chain's CDR3 is CASSLAISTGYTEAFF. The variable domain in full, completed from reference TRBV5-1 and TRBJ1-1, reads KAGVTQTPRYLIKTRGQQVTLSCSPISGHRSVSWYQQTPGQGLQFLFEYFSETQRNKGNFPGRFSGRQFSNSRSEMNVSTLELGDSALYLCASSLAISTGYTEAFFGQGTRLTVV.

The chain has TRBV7-8 and TRBJ2-5; the TCRdb D gene call, TRBD1, has no DNA to confirm it. There are 17 residues in the CDR3. From germline, CDR1 is SGHVS and CDR2 FQNEAQ. This chain's CDR3 is CASSSPKDRGRGETQYF.

The chain employs TRBV28 and TRBJ2-1; without DNA, the TCRdb call of TRBD2 cannot be checked. The CDR3 extends over 17 amino acids. Germline CDR1 reads MDHEN; CDR2 reads SYDVKM. The CDR3 loop is CASSLSLAPSSYNEQFF.

The rearrangement joins TRBV5-5 to TRBJ2-7. This CDR3 region has 12 residues. In germline, CDR1 is SGHKS, CDR2 YYEKEE (reference sequence). This CDR3 is CASSLVGYEQYF.

This chain uses TRBV12-3 or TRBV12-4 with TRBJ2-5; TCRdb calls TRBD1, which cannot be checked without DNA. The CDR3 sequence is 14 residues long. The CDR3: CASRPGAEQETQYF.

CDR3 sequence: CASSRGEIFSPLHF. The chain recombines TRBV7-6 with TRBJ1-6; the TRBD1 assignment by TCRdb is unverifiable without DNA. Per the germline V gene, CDR1 is SGHVS and CDR2 is FNYEAQ. The CDR3 consists of 14 residues.

The chain is built from TRBV6-2 or TRBV6-3 and TRBJ2-4; without DNA, the TCRdb call of TRBD2 cannot be checked. The CDR3 totals 16 residues. Per the germline V gene, CDR1 is MNHEY and CDR2 is SVGEGT. CDR3 protein: CASSLIAGGQGNIQYF.

V gene TRBV27 combines with J gene TRBJ2-7. CDR1 and CDR2 from the germline V gene are MNHEY and SMNVEV (reference sequence). The length of the CDR3 is 12 residues. The chain's CDR3 is CATFSGAYEQYF.

This chain joins TRBV19 and TRBJ2-1; TCRdb lists TRBD2, though no DNA is available to test this call. Germline V lookup: CDR1 LNHDA, CDR2 SQIVND (reference sequence). The CDR3 sequence is 15 residues long. The CDR3 spells CASTYGVGYDHEQFF.

The chain uses TRBV7-2 and TRBJ2-7; the TCRdb D gene call, TRBD1, has no DNA to confirm it. The CDR3 sequence is 15 residues long. Per the germline V gene, CDR1 is SGHTA and CDR2 is FQGNSA. CDR3 residues: CASSLSPDSSYEQYF.

J is TRBJ2-3 and V is TRBV5-1; TCRdb indicates TRBD2, and absent DNA this call remains unverified. This CDR3 is 13 amino acids long. Germline V gives CDR1 SGHRS, CDR2 YFSETQ. This CDR3 reads CASREEGTDTQYF. The full variable domain, in which reference TRBV5-1 and TRBJ2-3 provide the parts outside the CDR3, is KAGVTQTPRYLIKTRGQQVTLSCSPISGHRSVSWYQQTPGQGLQFLFEYFSETQRNKGNFPGRFSGRQFSNSRSEMNVSTLELGDSALYLCASREEGTDTQYFGPGTRLTVL.